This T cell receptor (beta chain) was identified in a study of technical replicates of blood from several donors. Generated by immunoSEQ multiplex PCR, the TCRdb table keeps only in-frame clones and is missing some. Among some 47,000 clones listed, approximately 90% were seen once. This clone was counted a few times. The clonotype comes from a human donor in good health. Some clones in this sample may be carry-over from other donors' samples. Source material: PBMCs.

The CDR3: CASSLFVVSTDTQYF. In nucleotides, the CDR3 is TGTGCCAGCAGCTTGTTCGTAGTCTCTACAGATACGCAGTATTTT. The J gene is TRBJ2-3, the V gene TRBV5-6; D remains ambiguous. This CDR3 has 15 amino acids. The V gene's germline CDR1 is SGHDT and CDR2 YYEEEE. With 1 base removed from V and 3 bases from J, the gap between germline ends came to 12 bases.